Listed here are 18 T cell receptor beta chains from one sample, sequenced in a study of shared clonotypes between healthy human individuals. TCRdb's table, derived via immunoSEQ multiplex PCR, lists solely in-frame clones and lacks some. Among fewer than 1 million clones listed, about 96% were seen once. Naive CD8 isolation took CD45RO-negative cells positively selected for CCR7 and excluded terminally differentiated effector memory CD45RA+ cells. The specimen sequenced was naive CD8+ T cells sorted from blood. The receptors come from a man aged 25 to 40 in good health.

J is TRBJ2-5 and V is TRBV7-6; D is perhaps TRBD2 (5 bases). V dropped 8 bases and J dropped 2 bases, with 15 bases sitting between them. The CDR3 spans 14 residues. Germline CDR1 and CDR2: SGHVS and FNYEAQ. CDR3 amino acids: CASRPGGLQETQYF. In nucleotides, the CDR3 is TGTGCCAGCCGCCCCGGCGGACTTCAAGAGACCCAGTACTTC.

The chain employs TRBV5-6 and TRBJ2-7; possible D gene TRBD1, 6 bases. Germline V gene sequence: CDR1 SGHDT, CDR2 YYEEEE. The CDR3 spans 14 residues. Between the trimmed V and J ends, which lost 5 bases and 0 bases, there was a span of 12 bases. The CDR3 loop is CASRIGQSSYEQYF. The CDR3 coding sequence is TGTGCCAGCAGGATTGGACAGAGCTCCTACGAGCAGTACTTC.

The rearrangement links TRBV5-1 to TRBJ2-7, with 9 bases fitting TRBD1. This CDR3 is built from 14 residues. CDR1 is SGHRS, CDR2 YFSETQ, per germline. Unmatched junction bases numbered 6, after V lost 5 bases and J lost 3 bases. This CDR3 reads CASRSGQGIYEQYF. CDR3 DNA sequence: TGCGCCAGCAGGTCTGGACAGGGGATCTACGAGCAGTACTTC.

The chain carries TRBV6-1 and TRBJ2-7; D might be TRBD2 (5 bases). This CDR3 contains 18 residues. V lost 0 bases and J 0 bases, leaving 18 bases between the germline ends. CDR1 is MNHNS, CDR2 SASEGT, per germline. In DNA, the CDR3 is TGTGCCAGCAGTGAAGCAGGATGGGAGAGGACGGACTCCTACGAGCAGTACTTC. Protein product: CASSEAGWERTDSYEQYF.

The rearrangement uses TRBV28 and TRBJ2-7, with D perhaps matching TRBD1 (5 bases). The CDR3 length is 15 residues. Per germline, CDR1 MDHEN and CDR2 SYDVKM. The V end was cut by 3 bases, the J end by 0 bases, with 12 bases between. For the CDR3, the DNA is TGTGCCAGCAGTTTGGTCAGCGACAGCTCCTACGAGCAGTACTTC. Translating it yields CASSLVSDSSYEQYF.

The V gene is TRBV5-4, the J gene TRBJ1-2, with TRBD1 matching over 9 bases. V was clipped by 2 bases and J by 5 bases; unmatched bases: 7. Germline V CDR1 and CDR2: SGHNT, YYREEE (reference sequence). The CDR3 contains 15 residues. CDR3 protein: CASSFTGGVGYGYTF. CDR3 in DNA: TGTGCCAGCAGCTTCACAGGGGGCGTTGGTTATGGCTACACCTTC.

J is TRBJ2-7 and V is TRBV27; D might be TRBD1 (6 bases). Germline V CDR1 and CDR2: MNHEY, SMNVEV (reference sequence). Trimming cost V 2 bases and J 2 bases, with 10 bases left between them. The CDR3 is 14 residues long. The CDR3 spells CASSLGTQTYEQYF. Written as DNA, the CDR3 is TGTGCCAGCAGTTTAGGGACACAAACCTACGAGCAGTACTTC.

V and J are TRBV19 and TRBJ2-7; D is unclear. V shed 5 bases and J shed 7 bases, with 21 bases lying between them. The CDR3 runs to 15 residues. CDR1 and CDR2 from the germline V gene are LNHDA and SQIVND (reference sequence). CDR3: CASSVTRAAAGEQYF. The CDR3 nucleotides are TGTGCCAGTAGTGTTACCCGGGCCGCAGCCGGGGAGCAGTACTTC.

On this clone itself: In the same sample, other DNA sequences code for this CDR3. J is TRBJ1-1 and V is TRBV27, with 8 bases fitting TRBD1. After removal of 5 bases from V and 0 bases from J, the junction contained 5 bases not matched to a gene. The CDR3 totals 15 residues. CDR1 is MNHEY and CDR2 is SMNVEV in the germline V gene (reference sequence). As DNA, the CDR3 is TGTGCCAGCAGTCCCGGGACAGGCCTGAACACTGAAGCTTTCTTT. As protein: CASSPGTGLNTEAFF.

This clone was found once. The rearrangement uses TRBV7-9 and TRBJ2-1; tentatively, D is TRBD1 (5 bases). Germline V gene sequence: CDR1 SEHNR, CDR2 FQNEAQ (reference sequence). Trimming removed 5 bases from V and 0 bases from J, with 8 bases in between. This CDR3 is 14 amino acids long. The CDR3 reads CASSPTDSYNEQFF. The CDR3 DNA reads as TGTGCCAGCAGCCCGACAGACTCCTACAATGAGCAGTTCTTC.

The CDR3 coding sequence is TGTGCCAGCAATTCCCCCGTCCAGCGCCCGAGCTCCTACGAGCAGTACTTC. Translated, it gives CASNSPVQRPSSYEQYF. The chain recombines TRBV27 with TRBJ2-7; D not resolved. The germline V and J ends were trimmed by 7 bases and 0 bases, with 22 bases remaining between them. The CDR3 is 17 amino acids. Germline assignment: CDR1 MNHEY and CDR2 SMNVEV (reference sequence).

About this clone itself: The sample contains more than one DNA sequence encoding this CDR3. The gene calls are TRBV27 and TRBJ2-2; D gene ambiguous. Trimming took off 6 bases at V and 2 bases at J, with 1 base between the two ends. This CDR3 is built from 11 residues. The germline V gene has CDR1 MNHEY and CDR2 SMNVEV (reference sequence). This CDR3 is CASRNTGELFF. The CDR3 DNA follows: TGTGCCAGCAGAAACACCGGGGAGCTGTTTTTT.

The chain uses TRBV5-1 and TRBJ2-1, with TRBD1 as a possible D gene (6 bases). The CDR3 length is 15 residues. V was shortened by 5 bases and J by 5 bases, with 17 bases between the two germline ends. The germline V gene has CDR1 SGHRS and CDR2 YFSETQ. CDR3 region: CASRGVQGINNEQFF. In nucleotides, the CDR3 is TGCGCCAGCAGGGGTGTACAGGGTATCAACAATGAGCAGTTCTTC.

This clone was recorded once. V usage is TRBV7-2 and J usage is TRBJ2-6; D is unresolved. This CDR3 spans 15 amino acids. The V gene lost 11 bases and the J gene lost 0 bases, with 14 bases spanning the gap. Germline lookup yields CDR1 SGHTA and CDR2 FQGNSA. CDR3 bases: TGTGCCCTGAGGCGGTGGCTCTCTGGGGCCAACGTCCTGACTTTC. Amino acid sequence: CALRRWLSGANVLTF.

This clone was detected only once. This sequence joins TRBV29-1 and TRBJ2-1; D possibly corresponds to TRBD2 (6 bases). The CDR3 has 13 amino acids. Germline V CDR1 and CDR2: SQVTM, ANQGSEA. The ends were cut back, 5 bases at V and 7 bases at J, with 15 bases in the middle. The DNA of the CDR3 is TGCAGCGTTTTTTCGAGTAGCGGAAATGAGCAGTTCTTC. This gives the protein CSVFSSSGNEQFF.

The chain uses TRBV11-3 and TRBJ2-3; 7 bases are a match to TRBD2. V was clipped by 1 base and J by 0 bases; unmatched bases: 7. Germline V gives CDR1 SGHNT, CDR2 YENEEA. The CDR3 sequence is 17 residues long. CDR3 DNA sequence: TGTGCCAGCAGCTTAGGGGCGGGAGAATGGAGCACAGATACGCAGTATTTT. Residues: CASSLGAGEWSTDTQYF.

The rearrangement links TRBV4-1 to TRBJ2-1; D not resolved. This CDR3 is 14 amino acids long. Germline lookup yields CDR1 MGHRA and CDR2 YSYEKL. Trimming cost V 0 bases and J 7 bases, with 10 bases left between them. The CDR3 reads CASSQEVRGNEQFF. The CDR3 coding sequence is TGCGCCAGCAGCCAAGAAGTTAGAGGAAATGAGCAGTTCTTC.

The V call is TRBV27, the J call TRBJ1-5, with a weak D call TRBD1 (5 bases). CDR1 MNHEY and CDR2 SMNVEV come from the germline V gene (reference sequence). The V and J ends lost 2 bases and 0 bases respectively, with 11 bases between them. The CDR3 sequence is 16 residues long. CDR3: CASSLGGGGSNQPQHF. In DNA, the CDR3 is TGTGCCAGCAGTTTAGGAGGCGGGGGTAGCAATCAGCCCCAGCATTTT.